What follows are 15 T cell receptor beta chains derived from one specimen sequenced in a study of human T cells and chemical hapten exposure (dated by TCRdb to about 2021). The method behind the library was RACE. Instrument used: NextSeq 500. TCRdb ran its own pipeline on the public reads, namely fastp trimming at Q25 and MiXCR clone calling, and kept in-frame beta chains. All rows with the same CDR3 protein become a single entry with the most common DNA and genes. The sample profile shows tens of thousands of distinct CDR3 sequences; 8.6% of them were found once. More than 1.5% of the sample lies in the top ten. This sample's time point label indicates: healthy volunteer bleed at 6 weeks. Unfractionated whole blood was collected in Tempus Blood RNA tubes, and total RNA was extracted from that blood. Sequenced input: whole blood. All receptors come from a male donor in good health. Some clones in this sample may be carry-over from other donors' samples.

This clonotype was counted ten times or more. This chain connects TRBV7-8 to TRBJ2-3; 8 nucleotides align to TRBD1. V gave up 4 bases and J gave up 3 bases; unmatched junction bases: 6. The length of the CDR3 is 15 residues. Germline V gives CDR1 SGHVS, CDR2 FQNEAQ. CDR3 bases: TGTGCCAGCAGCTGGCCGGACAGGGATACAGATACGCAGTATTTT. Translated: CASSWPDRDTDTQYF.

The genes are TRBV3-1 and TRBJ2-6, with 9 bases lining up with TRBD2. Trimming at V came to 8 bases and at J to 0 bases, leaving 11 bases not matched to a gene. The CDR3 totals 18 residues. CDR1 and CDR2 (germline): LGHDT, YNNKEL (reference sequence). The CDR3 sequence: CASGPILAGFSGANVLTF. The CDR3 coding sequence is TGTGCCAGCGGACCGATACTAGCGGGTTTCTCTGGGGCCAACGTCCTGACTTTC.

This clonotype was counted a few times. V is TRBV25-1 and J is TRBJ2-7; no definite D call. The CDR3 has 12 residues. V was trimmed by 4 bases and J by 5 bases, leaving 9 bases between them. Per the germline V gene, CDR1 is MGHDK and CDR2 is SYGVNS. DNA of the CDR3: TGTGCCAGCAGTGCCCCCTGGGACGAGCAGTACTTC. Amino acid sequence: CASSAPWDEQYF.

The J gene is TRBJ1-1, the V gene TRBV5-4; D unresolved. Trimming took 0 bases from V and 1 from J, leaving 7 bases between them. Germline CDR1 SGHNT, CDR2 YYREEE (reference sequence). CDR3 length: 14 amino acids. DNA for the CDR3: TGTGCCAGCAGCTTGGAAGCAGCGAACACTGAAGCTTTCTTT. This translates into CASSLEAANTEAFF.

This clonotype was seen more than once but under ten times. Written as DNA, the CDR3 is TGCAGTGCTAGAACGGTAGCATCGTCCTACGAGCAGTACTTC. Amino acids: CSARTVASSYEQYF. The rearrangement uses TRBV20-1 and TRBJ2-7; D unresolved. Germline CDR1 is DFQATT and CDR2 is SNEGSKA (reference sequence). Trimming left V 2 bases short and J 1 base short, with 12 bases between. The CDR3 contains 14 residues.

This clonotype was recorded a few times. The gene calls are TRBV20-1 and TRBJ1-5, with 7 positions matching TRBD1. Germline lookup yields CDR1 DFQATT and CDR2 SNEGSKA (reference sequence). The junction had 9 bases not matched to a gene; V was cut back by 6 bases and J by 1 base. The CDR3 extends over 15 amino acids. The CDR3 is CSASLGDSSNQPQHF. As DNA, the CDR3 is TGCAGTGCCTCCCTGGGGGACAGCAGCAATCAGCCCCAGCATTTT.

This clonotype turned up a few times. The chain uses TRBV10-3 and TRBJ1-1, with D unclear. Looked up from germline, CDR1 is ENHRY and CDR2 is SYGVKD. This CDR3 is built from 14 residues. Trimming pared 0 bases from V and 4 bases from J, leaving 9 bases between. The CDR3 region has the DNA TGTGCCATCAGTGAGTCGGCGGTTTTCACTGAAGCTTTCTTT. Amino acids: CAISESAVFTEAFF.

The chain is built from TRBV29-1 and TRBJ2-7; D is unresolved. The CDR3 is 12 amino acids. Germline CDR1 is SQVTM and CDR2 is ANQGSEA. Trimming removed 7 bases from V and 0 bases from J, with 10 bases in between. For the CDR3, the DNA is TGCAGCGGATTGACGGGCTCCTACGAGCAGTACTTC. Residues: CSGLTGSYEQYF.

This clonotype was counted only a few times. The gene calls are TRBV12-3 or TRBV12-4 and TRBJ2-1; 8 positions agree with TRBD2. This CDR3 contains 18 residues. The junction had 16 bases not matched to a gene; V was cut back by 5 bases and J by 4 bases. CDR3 in amino acids: CASSPHQVAGPGYNEQFF. DNA of the CDR3: TGTGCCAGCAGTCCCCATCAAGTAGCGGGACCGGGGTACAATGAGCAGTTCTTC.

This sequence joins TRBV5-6 and TRBJ2-3; TRBD1 agrees at 8 bases. With 4 bases clipped from V and 4 bases from J, the junction kept 8 bases outside the gene matches. Germline V gives CDR1 SGHDT, CDR2 YYEEEE. The CDR3 runs 15 residues. CDR3 region: CASSPGQGSPDTQYF. For the CDR3, the DNA is TGTGCCAGCAGCCCTGGACAGGGAAGCCCAGATACGCAGTATTTT. Filled out from reference TRBV5-6 and TRBJ2-3, the complete variable domain reads DAGVTQSPTHLIKTRGQQVTLRCSPKSGHDTVSWYQQALGQGPQFIFQYYEEEERQRGNFPDRFSGHQFPNYSSELNVNALLLGDSALYLCASSPGQGSPDTQYFGPGTRLTVL.

In its sample, this clonotype was seen a few times. The rearrangement joins TRBV24-1 to TRBJ2-3; 15 nucleotides line up with TRBD2. Germline CDR1 reads KGHDR; CDR2 reads SFDVKD. The length of the CDR3 is 18 residues. With 2 bases clipped from V and 2 bases from J, the junction kept 4 bases outside the gene matches. CDR3 residues: CATSDSGLAGGATDTQYF. The DNA of the CDR3 is TGTGCCACCAGTGATTCGGGACTAGCGGGAGGTGCCACAGATACGCAGTATTTT.

The chain combines TRBV7-9 with TRBJ2-3, with 8 bases fitting TRBD1. The CDR3 has 16 residues. The germline V gene has CDR1 SEHNR and CDR2 FQNEAQ (reference sequence). V lost 5 bases, J lost 5 bases, and 12 bases stayed unmatched. The chain's CDR3 is CASSTQTGGPRDTQYF. The DNA for the CDR3 is TGTGCCAGCAGCACACAAACAGGGGGACCACGAGATACGCAGTATTTT.

The chain employs TRBV10-3 and TRBJ2-7; the match to TRBD1 covers 9 bases. The CDR3 has 19 amino acids. The ends lost 4 bases at V and 5 bases at J; junction bases unmatched: 21. In germline, CDR1 is ENHRY, CDR2 SYGVKD. CDR3 sequence: CAISAGGGYRGRLLNEQYF. CDR3 sequence (DNA): TGTGCCATCAGTGCCGGAGGGGGTTACAGGGGGCGTCTGTTGAACGAGCAGTACTTC.

This clonotype was observed many times. The rearrangement uses TRBV5-1 and TRBJ2-2, with a possible D match to TRBD1 (5 bases). This CDR3 contains 15 residues. Trimming took 5 bases from V and 0 from J, leaving 11 bases between them. Germline CDR1 SGHRS, CDR2 YFSETQ. DNA for the CDR3: TGCGCCAGCAGTTACCTACAGGCGAACACCGGGGAGCTGTTTTTT. As protein: CASSYLQANTGELFF.

This clonotype was found many times. The V gene is TRBV11-3, the J gene TRBJ2-7; D tentatively fits TRBD1 or TRBD2 (6 bases each). Per germline, CDR1 SGHNT and CDR2 YENEEA. The CDR3 is 13 residues long. The V gene lost 5 bases and the J gene lost 3 bases, with 11 bases spanning the gap. CDR3 region: CASSRGTNYEQYF. CDR3 nucleotide sequence: TGTGCCAGCAGCCGCGGGACAAACTACGAGCAGTACTTC. The full variable domain, with the rest looked up from reference TRBV11-3 and TRBJ2-7, is EAGVVQSPRYKIIEKKQPVAFWCNPISGHNTLYWYLQNLGQGPELLIRYENEEAVDDSQLPKDRFSAERLKGVDSTLKIQPAELGDSAVYLCASSRGTNYEQYFGPGTRLTVT.